The clone carrying this TCR beta chain was seen many times. The data are from a study of blood T cells in healthy people across ages. The authors ran a second PCR of roughly 6 to 11 cycles using a sample-barcoded 5' primer and a J-beta primer mix. Via MiXCR, TCRdb re-called the 5' RACE reads, giving one row per CDR3 protein. The sample has under 2 million distinct CDR3 sequences, roughly a third seen once. V shed 4 bases and J shed 6 bases, with 18 bases lying between them. The CDR3 runs 15 residues. Germline values: CDR1 SGHRS, CDR2 YFSETQ. The clonotype originates from a woman under 40 in good health. The sequenced sample consisted of blood. The V and J genes are TRBV5-1 and TRBJ2-3; D is unclear. Here the CDR3 reads CASSLAGRNGDTQYF. CDR3 nucleotide sequence: TGCGCCAGCAGCCTGGCCGGACGGAACGGGGATACGCAGTATTTT.